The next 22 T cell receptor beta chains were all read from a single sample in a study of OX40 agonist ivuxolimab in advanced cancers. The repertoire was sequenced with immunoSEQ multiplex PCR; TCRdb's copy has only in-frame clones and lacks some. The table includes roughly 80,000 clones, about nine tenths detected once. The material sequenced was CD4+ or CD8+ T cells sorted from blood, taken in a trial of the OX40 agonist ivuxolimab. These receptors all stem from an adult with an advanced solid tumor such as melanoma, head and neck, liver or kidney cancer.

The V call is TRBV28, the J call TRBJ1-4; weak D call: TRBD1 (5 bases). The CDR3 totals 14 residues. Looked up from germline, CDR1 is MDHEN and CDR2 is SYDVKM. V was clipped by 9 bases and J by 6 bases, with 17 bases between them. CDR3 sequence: CASQEGILDEKLFF. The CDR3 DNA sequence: TGTGCCAGTCAAGAGGGGATCTTGGATGAAAAACTGTTTTTT. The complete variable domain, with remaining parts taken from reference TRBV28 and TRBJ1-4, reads DVKVTQSSRYLVKRTGEKVFLECVQDMDHENMFWYRQDPGLGLRLIYFSYDVKMKEKGDIPEGYSVSREKKERFSLILESASTNQTSMYLCASQEGILDEKLFFGSGTQLSVL.

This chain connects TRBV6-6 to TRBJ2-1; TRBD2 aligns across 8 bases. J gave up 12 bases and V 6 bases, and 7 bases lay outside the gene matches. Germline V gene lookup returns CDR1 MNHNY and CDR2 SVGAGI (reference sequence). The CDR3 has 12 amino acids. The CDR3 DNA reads TGTGCCAGCAGCCTTGGGACTAGTGCGCAGTTCTTC. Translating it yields CASSLGTSAQFF.

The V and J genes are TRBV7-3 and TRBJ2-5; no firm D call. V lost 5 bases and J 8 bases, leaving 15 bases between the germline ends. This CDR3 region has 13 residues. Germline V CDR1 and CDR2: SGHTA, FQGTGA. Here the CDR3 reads CASSPISMGTQYF. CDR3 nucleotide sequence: TGTGCCAGCAGCCCGATCTCCATGGGTACCCAGTACTTC.

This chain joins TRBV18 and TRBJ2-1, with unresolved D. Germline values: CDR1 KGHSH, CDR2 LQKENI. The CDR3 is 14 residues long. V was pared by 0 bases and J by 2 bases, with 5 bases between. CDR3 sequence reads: CASSPPAPYNEQFF. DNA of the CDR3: TGTGCCAGCTCACCACCGGCCCCCTACAATGAGCAGTTCTTC. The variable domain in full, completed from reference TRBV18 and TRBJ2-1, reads NAGVMQNPRHLVRRRGQEARLRCSPMKGHSHVYWYRQLPEEGLKFMVYLQKENIIDESGMPKERFSAEFPKEGPSILRIQQVVRGDSAAYFCASSPPAPYNEQFFGPGTRLTVL.

The CDR3 loop is CASSLPRGITYNEQFF. The CDR3 bases are TGTGCCAGCAGCTTACCAAGGGGTATCACCTACAATGAGCAGTTCTTC. The chain recombines TRBV11-3 with TRBJ2-1; D might be TRBD1 (5 bases). This CDR3 is built from 16 residues. Trimming pared 2 bases from V and 2 bases from J, leaving 13 bases between. Germline lookup yields CDR1 SGHNT and CDR2 YENEEA.

CDR3 residues: CASSLVLAGGYEQYF. CDR3 in DNA: TGTGCCAGCAGCTTAGTACTAGCGGGGGGATACGAGCAGTACTTC. The chain uses TRBV7-2 and TRBJ2-7, with TRBD2 identical over 12 bases. V lost 1 base and J lost 4; bases outside the gene matches: 2. The CDR3 consists of 15 residues. The germline gives CDR1 SGHTA, CDR2 FQGNSA.

CDR3 protein: CASSQRTSGSLYEQYF. CDR3 coding DNA: TGCGCCAGCAGCCAAAGGACTAGCGGGAGTTTGTACGAGCAGTACTTC. The V and J genes are TRBV4-1 and TRBJ2-7; 13 bases fit TRBD2. Germline CDR1 is MGHRA and CDR2 is YSYEKL. The length of the CDR3 is 16 residues. The V segment lost 2 bases and the J segment 4 bases; nucleotides outside the gene matches: 5.

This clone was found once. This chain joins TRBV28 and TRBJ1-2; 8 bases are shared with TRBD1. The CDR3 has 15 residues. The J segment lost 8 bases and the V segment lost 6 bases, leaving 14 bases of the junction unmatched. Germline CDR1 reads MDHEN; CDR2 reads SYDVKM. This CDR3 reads CASRASDRASIGYTF. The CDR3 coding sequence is TGTGCCAGCAGGGCATCGGACAGGGCCTCCATCGGCTACACCTTC.

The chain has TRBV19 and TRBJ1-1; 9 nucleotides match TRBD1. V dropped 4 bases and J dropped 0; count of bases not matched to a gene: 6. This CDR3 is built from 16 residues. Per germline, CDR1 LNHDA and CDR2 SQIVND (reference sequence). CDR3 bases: TGTGCCAGTAGTAACCGGGACAGGGTCATGAACACTGAAGCTTTCTTT. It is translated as CASSNRDRVMNTEAFF.

The DNA for the CDR3 is TGTGCCAGCAGCTTAAGGGGGGCGTGGGAGACCCAGTACTTC. Protein product: CASSLRGAWETQYF. The chain joins TRBV11-3 to TRBJ2-5; possibly TRBD1 or TRBD2 for D (6 bases each). The V end was cut by 2 bases, the J end by 5 bases, with 12 bases between. Looked up from germline, CDR1 is SGHNT and CDR2 is YENEEA. This CDR3 has 14 amino acids.

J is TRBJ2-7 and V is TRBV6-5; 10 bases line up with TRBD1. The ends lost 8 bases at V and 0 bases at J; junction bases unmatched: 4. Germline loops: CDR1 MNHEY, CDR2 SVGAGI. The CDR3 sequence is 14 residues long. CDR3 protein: CASRRTGGSYEQYF. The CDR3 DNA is TGTGCCAGCCGCCGGACAGGGGGCTCCTACGAGCAGTACTTC.

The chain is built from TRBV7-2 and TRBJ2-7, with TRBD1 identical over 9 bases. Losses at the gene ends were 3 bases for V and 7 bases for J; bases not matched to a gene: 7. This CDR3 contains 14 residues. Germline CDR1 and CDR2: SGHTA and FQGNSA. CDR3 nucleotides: TGTGCCAGCAGCTTCCAAACCGGGACAGGGGAGCAGTACTTC. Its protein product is CASSFQTGTGEQYF.

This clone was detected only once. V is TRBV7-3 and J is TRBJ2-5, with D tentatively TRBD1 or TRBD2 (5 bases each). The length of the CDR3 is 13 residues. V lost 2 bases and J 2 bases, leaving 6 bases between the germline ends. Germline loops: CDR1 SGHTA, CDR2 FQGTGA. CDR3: CASSLWGQETQYF. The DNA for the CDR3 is TGTGCCAGCAGCTTATGGGGGCAAGAGACCCAGTACTTC.

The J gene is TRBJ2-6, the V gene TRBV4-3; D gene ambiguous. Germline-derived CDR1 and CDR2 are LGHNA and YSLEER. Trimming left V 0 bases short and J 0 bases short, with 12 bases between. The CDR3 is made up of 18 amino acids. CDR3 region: CASSQDPAGSSGANVLTF. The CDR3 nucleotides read TGCGCCAGCAGCCAAGATCCAGCAGGCAGCTCTGGGGCCAACGTCCTGACTTTC.

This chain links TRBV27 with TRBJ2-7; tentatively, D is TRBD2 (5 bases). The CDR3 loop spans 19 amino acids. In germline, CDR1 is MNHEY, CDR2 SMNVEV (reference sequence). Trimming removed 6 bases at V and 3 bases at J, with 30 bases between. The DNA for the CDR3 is TGTGCCAGCAGCCGCTTCTTGGGGAACGGGATTGGCAAACACTACGAGCAGTACTTC. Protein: CASSRFLGNGIGKHYEQYF.

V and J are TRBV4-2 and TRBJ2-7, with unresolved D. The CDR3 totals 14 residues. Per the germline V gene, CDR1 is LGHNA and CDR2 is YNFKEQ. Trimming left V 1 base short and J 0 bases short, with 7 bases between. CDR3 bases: TGTGCCAGCAGCCAAGCTGGCGGCTCCTACGAGCAGTACTTC. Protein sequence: CASSQAGGSYEQYF.

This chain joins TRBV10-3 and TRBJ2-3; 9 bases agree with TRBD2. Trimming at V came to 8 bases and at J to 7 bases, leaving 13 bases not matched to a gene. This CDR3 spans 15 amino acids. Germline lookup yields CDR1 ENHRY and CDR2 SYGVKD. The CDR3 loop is CAIEGGASGKNTQYF. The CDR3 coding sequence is TGTGCCATCGAAGGGGGGGCTAGCGGGAAGAATACGCAGTATTTT.

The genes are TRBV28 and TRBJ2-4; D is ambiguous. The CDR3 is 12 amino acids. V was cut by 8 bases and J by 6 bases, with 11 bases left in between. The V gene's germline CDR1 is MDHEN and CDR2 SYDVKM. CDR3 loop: CASSGGRNIQYF. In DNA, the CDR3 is TGTGCCAGCTCGGGCGGTAGAAACATTCAGTACTTC.

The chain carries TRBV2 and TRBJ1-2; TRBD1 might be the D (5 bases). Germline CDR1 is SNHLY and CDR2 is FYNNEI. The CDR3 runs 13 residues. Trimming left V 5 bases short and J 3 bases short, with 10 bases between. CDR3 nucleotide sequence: TGTGCCAGCAGTCGGGGGGAGGACTATGGCTACACCTTC. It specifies CASSRGEDYGYTF.

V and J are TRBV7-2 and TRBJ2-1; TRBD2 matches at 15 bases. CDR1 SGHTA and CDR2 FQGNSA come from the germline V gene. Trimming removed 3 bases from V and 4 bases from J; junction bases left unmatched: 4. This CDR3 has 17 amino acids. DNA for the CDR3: TGTGCCAGCAGCTTCGGACTAGCGGGGGGGTCTTACAATGAGCAGTTCTTC. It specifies CASSFGLAGGSYNEQFF.

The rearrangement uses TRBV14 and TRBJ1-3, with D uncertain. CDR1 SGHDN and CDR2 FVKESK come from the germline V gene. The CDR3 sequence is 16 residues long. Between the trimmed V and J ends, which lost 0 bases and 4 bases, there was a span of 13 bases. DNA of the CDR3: TGTGCCAGCAGCCAAGATCCGGGCAGGACCGGAAACACCATATATTTT. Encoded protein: CASSQDPGRTGNTIYF.

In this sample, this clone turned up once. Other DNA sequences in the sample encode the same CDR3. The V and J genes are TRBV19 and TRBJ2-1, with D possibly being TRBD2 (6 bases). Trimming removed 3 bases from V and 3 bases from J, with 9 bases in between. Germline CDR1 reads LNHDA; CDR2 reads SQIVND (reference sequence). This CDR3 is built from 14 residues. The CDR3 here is CASSIGRDYNEQFF. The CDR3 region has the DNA TGTGCCAGTAGTATTGGGCGGGACTACAATGAGCAGTTCTTC. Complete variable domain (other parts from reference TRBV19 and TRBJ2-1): DGGITQSPKYLFRKEGQNVTLSCEQNLNHDAMYWYRQDPGQGLRLIYYSQIVNDFQKGDIAEGYSVSREKKESFPLTVTSAQKNPTAFYLCASSIGRDYNEQFFGPGTRLTVL.